This T cell receptor (beta chain) is from a study of T cell responses to AZD1222 COVID-19 vaccine. Study-wide results and caveats: Dominant CD4 TCR responses targeted spike regions 160-218 and 743-854. The peak T cell response came first, and repertoires were sampled only after it.

Recipients boosted at about 4 weeks or about 12 weeks are pooled. This clone was observed a single time. Its antigen is as yet unknown. Clones were read by immunoSEQ multiplex PCR, and TCRdb kept only the in-frame ones, dropping some. The sample records about 140,000 clones, around nine tenths being singletons. Specimen: peripheral blood, collected 28 days after the second AZD1222 dose. The receptor was isolated from an adult who received the AZD1222 COVID-19 vaccine.

CDR3 amino acids: CASSQSSEQFF. In DNA, the CDR3 is TGTGCCAGCAGCCAGTCCTCAGAGCAGTTCTTC. J is TRBJ2-1 and V is TRBV14, with unresolved D. This CDR3 contains 11 residues. CDR1 is SGHDN and CDR2 is FVKESK in the germline V gene. V was shortened by 3 bases and J by 10 bases, with 7 bases between the two germline ends.